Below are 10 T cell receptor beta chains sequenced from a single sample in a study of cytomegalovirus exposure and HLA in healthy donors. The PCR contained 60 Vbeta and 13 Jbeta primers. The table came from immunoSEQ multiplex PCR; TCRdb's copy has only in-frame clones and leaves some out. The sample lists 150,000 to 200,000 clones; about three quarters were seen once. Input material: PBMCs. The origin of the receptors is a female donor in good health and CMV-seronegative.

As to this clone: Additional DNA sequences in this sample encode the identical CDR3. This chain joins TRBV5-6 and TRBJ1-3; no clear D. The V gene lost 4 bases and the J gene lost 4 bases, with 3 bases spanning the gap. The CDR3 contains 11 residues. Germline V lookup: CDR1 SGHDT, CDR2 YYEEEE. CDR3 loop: CASSQGNTIYF. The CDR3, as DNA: TGTGCCAGCAGCCAGGGAAACACCATATATTTT.

Here the CDR3 DNA reads TGTGCCAGCAGTCAATATCAGGGTCTCACCTACGAGCAGTACTTC. Translation gives CASSQYQGLTYEQYF. The chain combines TRBV6-5 with TRBJ2-7; a possible D gene is TRBD1 (5 bases). Trimming left V 5 bases short and J 2 bases short, with 16 bases between. This CDR3 has 15 residues. CDR1 is MNHEY, CDR2 SVGAGI, per germline.

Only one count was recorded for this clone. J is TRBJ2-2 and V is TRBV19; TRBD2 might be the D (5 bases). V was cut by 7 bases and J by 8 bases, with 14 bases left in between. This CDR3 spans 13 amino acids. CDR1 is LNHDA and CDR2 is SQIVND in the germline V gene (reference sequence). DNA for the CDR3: TGTGCCAGTACCGTAGGCGGGCGGGGGGAGCTGTTTTTT. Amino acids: CASTVGGRGELFF.

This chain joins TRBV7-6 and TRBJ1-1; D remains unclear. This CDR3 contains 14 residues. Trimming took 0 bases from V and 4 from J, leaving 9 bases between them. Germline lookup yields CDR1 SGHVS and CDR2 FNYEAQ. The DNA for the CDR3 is TGTGCCAGCAGCTTAGCGCGGTCGATCACTGAAGCTTTCTTT. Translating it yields CASSLARSITEAFF.

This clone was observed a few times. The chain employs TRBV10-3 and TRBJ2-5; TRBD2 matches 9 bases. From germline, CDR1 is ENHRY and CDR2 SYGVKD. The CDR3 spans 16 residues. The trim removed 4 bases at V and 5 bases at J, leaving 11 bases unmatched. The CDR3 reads CAISVGGGAGGETQYF. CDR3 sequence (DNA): TGTGCCATCAGTGTTGGCGGGGGGGCAGGTGGGGAGACCCAGTACTTC.

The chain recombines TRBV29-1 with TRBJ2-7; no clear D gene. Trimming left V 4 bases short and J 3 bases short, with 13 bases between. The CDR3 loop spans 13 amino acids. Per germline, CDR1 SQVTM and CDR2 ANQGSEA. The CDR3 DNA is TGCAGCGTTGGCCCTGGGCACGACTACGAGCAGTACTTC. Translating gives CSVGPGHDYEQYF.

CDR3 DNA: TGTGCCAGCAGCTTATGGACTAGCGGGAGACCCTACGAGCAGTACTTC. It is translated as CASSLWTSGRPYEQYF. The chain combines TRBV7-6 with TRBJ2-5; 13 nucleotides match TRBD2. The tail of the sequence fits TRBJ2-7 better, so the J call may be wrong. The CDR3 is made up of 16 amino acids. The germline CDR1 and CDR2 sequences are SGHVS and FNYEAQ.

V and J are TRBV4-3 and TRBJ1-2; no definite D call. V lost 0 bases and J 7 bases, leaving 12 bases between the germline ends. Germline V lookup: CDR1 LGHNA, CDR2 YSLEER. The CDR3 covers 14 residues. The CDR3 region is CASSQDRGFRGYTF. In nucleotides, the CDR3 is TGCGCCAGCAGCCAAGATAGAGGGTTTCGTGGCTACACCTTC.

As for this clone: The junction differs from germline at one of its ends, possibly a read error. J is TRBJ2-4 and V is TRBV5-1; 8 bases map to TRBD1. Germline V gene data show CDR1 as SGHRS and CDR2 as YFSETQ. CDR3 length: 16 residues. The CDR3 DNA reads TGCGCCAGCAGTTCCGGACAGGGATACCCAGGGAACAGTCAGTACTTC. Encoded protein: CASSSGQGYPGNSQYF.

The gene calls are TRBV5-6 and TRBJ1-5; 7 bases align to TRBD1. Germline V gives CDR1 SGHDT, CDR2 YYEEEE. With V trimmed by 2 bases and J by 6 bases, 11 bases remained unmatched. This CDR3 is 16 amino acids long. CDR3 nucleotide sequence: TGTGCCAGCAGCTTCGCCGGGAGGGGGCGAAGTCAGCCCCAGCATTTT. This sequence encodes CASSFAGRGRSQPQHF.